These 16 T cell receptor beta chains share one sample of origin, sequenced in a study of response to subunit inactivated influenza vaccine. TCRdb called the RT-PCR reads again in MiXCR, with one record for every CDR3 protein. The repertoire consists of 450,000 to 550,000 distinct CDR3 sequences, with 25% occurring once and the leading ten covering approximately 2%. The sample here was CD4+ T cells sorted from PBMCs, taken 5 days after vaccination. The receptors stem from a man aged 45-60 years who received an inactivated influenza vaccine.

V is TRBV4-3 and J is TRBJ2-2; D possibly corresponds to TRBD1 (5 bases). With 0 bases removed from V and 7 bases from J, the gap between germline ends came to 15 bases. Germline CDR1 LGHNA, CDR2 YSLEER. This CDR3 spans 16 amino acids. For the CDR3, the DNA is TGCGCCAGCAGCCAAGATAAAGGGGTATTGAACGGGGAGCTGTTTTTT. Residues: CASSQDKGVLNGELFF.

The rearrangement uses TRBV29-1 and TRBJ2-3, with unresolved D. Germline loops: CDR1 SQVTM, CDR2 ANQGSEA. The CDR3 extends over 11 amino acids. V lost 7 bases and J lost 5, with 10 bases in between. The CDR3 protein is CSAVSGDTQYF. For the CDR3, the DNA is TGCAGCGCCGTCTCCGGAGATACGCAGTATTTT.

The gene calls are TRBV20-1 and TRBJ2-2, with D possibly being TRBD1 or TRBD2 (5 bases each). Germline loops: CDR1 DFQATT, CDR2 SNEGSKA (reference sequence). The CDR3 is 15 residues long. Trimming took off 1 base at V and 5 bases at J, with 14 bases between the two ends. The CDR3 region is CSARVWGLDTGELFF. CDR3 DNA sequence: TGCAGTGCTAGAGTTTGGGGGTTAGATACCGGGGAGCTGTTTTTT.

This sequence joins TRBV12-3 or TRBV12-4 and TRBJ2-1; D is ambiguous. The CDR3 is 15 amino acids. V lost 2 bases, J lost 0 bases, and 8 bases lay in between. In DNA form, the CDR3 reads TGTGCCAGCAGTTTACCCAGGCCCTCCTACAATGAGCAGTTCTTC. It encodes CASSLPRPSYNEQFF.

The chain joins TRBV7-9 to TRBJ2-2; 9 bases match TRBD1. This CDR3 comprises 16 residues. Germline loops: CDR1 SEHNR, CDR2 FQNEAQ (reference sequence). V shed 1 base and J 4 bases; nucleotides not matched to a gene: 4. This CDR3 is CASSLDGTGRTGELFF. The DNA for the CDR3 is TGTGCCAGCAGCTTAGACGGGACAGGGCGCACCGGGGAGCTGTTTTTT.

This clonotype was observed at least ten times. The chain uses TRBV29-1 and TRBJ2-3; a possible D gene is TRBD2 (5 bases). The ends were cut back, 7 bases at V and 3 bases at J, with 11 bases in the middle. The CDR3 covers 12 residues. Germline-derived CDR1 and CDR2 are SQVTM and ANQGSEA. The CDR3 DNA reads TGCAGCGGCAGAGGGAAGACAGATACGCAGTATTTT. It translates to CSGRGKTDTQYF.

With respect to this clonotype: A read error may account for a junction end that differs from germline. V is TRBV29-1 and J is TRBJ2-3; 9 bases map to TRBD2. The CDR3 runs 12 residues. From germline, CDR1 is SQVTM and CDR2 ANQGSEA. The CDR3 DNA reads TGCAGCGTTGAAGGCGGGAGGGCCACGCCGTATTTT. Its protein is CSVEGGRATPYF.

Ten or more counts support this clonotype. The chain carries TRBV12-3 or TRBV12-4 and TRBJ2-7; D is perhaps TRBD1 (6 bases). The CDR3 length is 12 residues. V was pared by 6 bases and J by 3 bases, with 9 bases between. The CDR3 spells CASRQTGYEQYF. The CDR3 DNA reads TGTGCCAGCAGGCAGACAGGCTACGAGCAGTACTTC.

This clonotype occurred a few times. The chain is built from TRBV9 and TRBJ2-7; D is possibly TRBD1 (7 bases). This CDR3 has 15 amino acids. CDR1 is SGDLS and CDR2 is YYNGEE in the germline V gene. V lost 4 bases and J 3 bases, leaving 17 bases between the germline ends. In nucleotides, the CDR3 is TGTGCCAGCAGCCCATTTGCCAGGGGGGACTACGAGCAGTACTTC. Residues: CASSPFARGDYEQYF.

This rearrangement joins TRBV27 to TRBJ2-7; D possibly corresponds to TRBD1 (5 bases). CDR1 is MNHEY, CDR2 SMNVEV, per germline (reference sequence). Trimming removed 4 bases at V and 6 bases at J, with 19 bases between. This CDR3 spans 15 amino acids. This CDR3 is CASSSPGKGIREQYF. Here the CDR3 DNA reads TGTGCCAGCAGTTCCCCAGGGAAGGGAATTCGCGAGCAGTACTTC.

The chain joins TRBV6-5 to TRBJ2-2; tentatively, D is TRBD1 (5 bases). CDR3 length: 15 residues. Germline V gene data show CDR1 as MNHEY and CDR2 as SVGAGI. Deletions cut 2 bases from V and 4 bases from J, with 11 bases between. In DNA, the CDR3 is TGTGCCAGCAGTTACCCCTCAGGGTCCACCGGGGAGCTGTTTTTT. It encodes CASSYPSGSTGELFF.

The chain has TRBV5-1 and TRBJ2-3; tentative D call: TRBD2 (6 bases). There are 15 residues in the CDR3. Germline CDR1 and CDR2: SGHRS and YFSETQ. Trimming stripped 0 bases from V and 3 bases from J, with 11 bases between. The CDR3 spells CASSLAGDSTDTQYF. The CDR3 nucleotides read TGCGCCAGCAGCTTGGCGGGAGATTCGACAGATACGCAGTATTTT.

This clonotype was observed a handful of times. CDR3 protein: CASSLDGGGETQYF. The CDR3 DNA sequence: TGTGCCAGCAGCTTGGATGGAGGGGGAGAGACCCAGTACTTC. The V gene is TRBV5-6, the J gene TRBJ2-5; D possibly uses TRBD1 or TRBD2 (6 bases each). V lost 0 bases and J lost 4, with 10 bases in between. Germline values: CDR1 SGHDT, CDR2 YYEEEE. This CDR3 comprises 14 residues.

The V and J genes are TRBV5-1 and TRBJ2-5; 7 nucleotides match TRBD1. Trimming took 7 bases from V and 5 from J; bases not matched to a gene: 20. The CDR3 has 17 amino acids. Germline V gene lookup returns CDR1 SGHRS and CDR2 YFSETQ. The CDR3 DNA reads as TGCGCCAGCCGGCGGCTTCAGGACAGGAGAATTGGGGAGACCCAGTACTTC. Protein: CASRRLQDRRIGETQYF.

The chain uses TRBV24-1 and TRBJ2-3; 8 bases are a match to TRBD1. Trimming removed 1 base from V and 5 bases from J; junction bases left unmatched: 10. CDR3 length equals 17 residues. Germline V lookup: CDR1 KGHDR, CDR2 SFDVKD. The CDR3 nucleotides read TGTGCCACCAGTGATTTCGGGGGCAGGGGGCAGGGAGATACGCAGTATTTT. It yields the protein CATSDFGGRGQGDTQYF.

This clonotype was seen a handful of times. The V gene is TRBV5-1, the J gene TRBJ1-6; D is ambiguous. Between the trimmed V and J ends, which lost 0 bases and 0 bases, there was a span of 10 bases. CDR1 is SGHRS, CDR2 YFSETQ, per germline. The CDR3 totals 17 residues. This CDR3 is CASSLEPASSYNSPLHF. The CDR3 nucleotides are TGCGCCAGCAGCTTGGAGCCGGCGAGCTCCTATAATTCACCCCTCCACTTT.